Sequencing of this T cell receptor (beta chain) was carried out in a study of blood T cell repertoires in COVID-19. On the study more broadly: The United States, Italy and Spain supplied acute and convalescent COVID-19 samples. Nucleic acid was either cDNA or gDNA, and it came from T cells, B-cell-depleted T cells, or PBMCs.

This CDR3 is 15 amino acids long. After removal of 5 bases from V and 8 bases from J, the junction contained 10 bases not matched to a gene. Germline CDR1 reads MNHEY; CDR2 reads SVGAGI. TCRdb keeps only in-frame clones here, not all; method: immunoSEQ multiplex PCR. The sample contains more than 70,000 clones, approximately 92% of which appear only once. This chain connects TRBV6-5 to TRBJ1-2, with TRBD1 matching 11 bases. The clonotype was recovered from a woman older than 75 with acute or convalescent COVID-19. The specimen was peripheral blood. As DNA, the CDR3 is TGTGCCAGCAGTACCGGGACAGGGGGAATCCCCGGCTACACCTTC. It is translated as CASSTGTGGIPGYTF.